These T cell receptor beta chains were read from a single sample in a study of T cell changes during pregnancy in multiple sclerosis. Sequencing was performed with immunoSEQ multiplex PCR; in TCRdb, only in-frame clones are kept and a portion is missing. The sample carries about 34,000 clones, approximately 90% recorded once. The sequencing here drew on CD8+ T cells from peripheral blood mononuclear cells, taken before pregnancy. The origin of the receptors is a female donor with multiple sclerosis, enrolled in a pregnancy study. Both conserved end residues are trimmed from each CDR3. Part of the rows lack a size; the others show once, few, many or a class for expanded clones.

ASSQDFSGYEQY | TRBJ2-7 | NA | 12 | TRBV4-1
ASSLTGYQETQY | TRBJ2-5 | NA | 12 | TRBV7-9
ASSVDRGAGMGFQETQY | TRBJ2-5 | once | 17 | TRBV13
ASSPTGGTDNEQF | TRBJ2-1 | many | 13 | TRBV18
ASSPYDSLRWTQY | TRBJ2-5 | NA | 13 | TRBV28
ASSQGGGYT | TRBJ1-2 | NA | 9 | TRBV4-3
ASSRLIRTEKENTIY | TRBJ1-3 | NA | 15 | TRBV5-5
ASSLVRGRGAEAF | TRBJ1-1 | NA | 13 | TRBV19
ASSGLEGGRKDTQY | TRBJ2-3 | NA | 14 | TRBV9
ASSLTGDEKLF | TRBJ1-4 | NA | 11 | TRBV7-9
ASSLELGGNEQY | TRBJ2-7 | NA | 12 | TRBV7-2
ASSVYQGAGETQY | TRBJ2-5 | NA | 13 | TRBV9
ASSLGAVRETQY | TRBJ2-5 | NA | 12 | TRBV7-2
ASSSRLSTEAF | TRBJ1-1 | NA | 11 | TRBV9
AIRGGLATSYEQY | TRBJ2-7 | NA | 13 | TRBV10-3
ASTPGQGGEVQF | TRBJ2-1 | once | 12 | TRBV6-4
ASSPERWNTEAF | TRBJ1-1 | NA | 12 | TRBV4-1
ASSDRDRVRTNEKLF | TRBJ1-4 | NA | 15 | TRBV6-4